Given below is one TCR beta chain in context. Its target is not known. The record originates from a study of shared clonotypes between healthy human individuals. Study-wide results and limits: The study found roughly 5% of naive CD4 clonotypes shared across several donors. Larger estimated richness was generally seen in naive subsets than in memory subsets.

The V and J ends lost 2 bases and 1 base respectively, with 16 bases between them. This CDR3 region has 17 residues. Germline V lookup: CDR1 SGHTA, CDR2 FQGNSA. The table came from immunoSEQ multiplex PCR; TCRdb's copy has only in-frame clones and leaves some out. The table has about 1 million clones, about 75% seen once; the top ten hold roughly 1.4%. This chain links TRBV7-2 with TRBJ2-3, with D unresolved. This TCR came from a man aged 18 to 29 in good health. Sequenced input: memory CD4+ T cells sorted from blood. Subset described: CD45RA-negative fraction. The CDR3 sequence is CASSLSPHGSGTDTQYF. The CDR3 nucleotides are TGTGCCAGCAGCTTATCTCCGCATGGGTCGGGCACAGATACGCAGTATTTT.